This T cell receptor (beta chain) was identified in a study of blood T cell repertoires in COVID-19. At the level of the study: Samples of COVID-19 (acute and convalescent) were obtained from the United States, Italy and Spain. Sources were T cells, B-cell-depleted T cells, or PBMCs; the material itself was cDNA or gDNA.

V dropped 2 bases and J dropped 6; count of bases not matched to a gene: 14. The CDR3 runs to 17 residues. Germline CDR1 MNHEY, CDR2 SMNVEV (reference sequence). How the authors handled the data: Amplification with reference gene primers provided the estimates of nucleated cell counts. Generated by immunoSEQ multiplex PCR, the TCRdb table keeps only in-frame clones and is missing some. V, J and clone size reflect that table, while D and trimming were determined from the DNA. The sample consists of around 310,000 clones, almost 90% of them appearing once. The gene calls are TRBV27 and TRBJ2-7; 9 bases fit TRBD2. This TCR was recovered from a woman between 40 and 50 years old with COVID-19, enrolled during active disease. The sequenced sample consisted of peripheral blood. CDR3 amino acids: CASSLLLAGGPKGEQYF. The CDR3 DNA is TGTGCCAGCAGTTTACTCCTTGCGGGAGGGCCTAAAGGCGAGCAGTACTTC.